A selection of T cell receptor beta chains follows, all from one sample in a study of beta chain features in type 1 diabetes. Profiling relied on immunoSEQ multiplex PCR, and the TCRdb table lists in-frame clones only, not all of them. The sample has about 930,000 clones, about a sixth seen once. Sequenced material: naive CD4+ T cells from blood. These receptors all stem from a woman between 18 and 29 years old in good health. Both conserved end residues are part of each CDR3. The order of the fields is V gene, D gene, J gene, clone size, CDR3 protein, CDR3 DNA. The D gene is left open where the match is weak. Size values are once, few and many counts, or a class for expanded clones, and some rows have none.

TRBV9,-,TRBJ2-1,-,CASSEEDYNEQFF,TGTGCCAGCAGCGAAGAGGACTACAATGAGCAGTTCTTC
TRBV19,-,TRBJ2-6,few,CASGTPMGRAIRSGANVLTF,TGTGCCAGTGGAACCCCGATGGGACGGGCCATCCGCTCTGGGGCCAACGTCCTGACTTTC
TRBV5-6,TRBD2,TRBJ2-3,-,CASRSSGVSTDTQYF,TGTGCCAGCAGGTCTAGCGGAGTTAGCACAGATACGCAGTATTTT
TRBV11-3,-,TRBJ2-5,-,CASSLGLGKTQYF,TGTGCCAGCAGCTTAGGACTAGGAAAGACCCAGTACTTC
TRBV11-3,-,TRBJ2-2,few,CASSLLPTGELFF,TGTGCCAGCAGCTTGCTGCCGACCGGGGAGCTGTTTTTT
TRBV28,-,TRBJ2-3,few,CASNEREDTQYF,TGTGCCAGCAACGAACGGGAAGATACGCAGTATTTT
TRBV7-8,-,TRBJ2-7,-,CASSFQFGDSGQYF,TGTGCCAGCAGCTTTCAATTTGGTGATTCCGGGCAGTACTTC
TRBV18,TRBD1,TRBJ1-1,-,CASSPGTGMNTEAFF,TGTGCCAGCTCACCAGGGACAGGGATGAACACTGAAGCTTTCTTT
TRBV19,-,TRBJ1-2,-,CASRSPLDHGYTF,TGTGCCAGTAGGTCCCCCCTGGACCATGGCTACACCTTC
TRBV25-1,-,TRBJ1-5,-,CASSSSTGNQPQHF,TGTGCCAGCAGTAGTAGCACAGGGAATCAGCCCCAGCATTTT